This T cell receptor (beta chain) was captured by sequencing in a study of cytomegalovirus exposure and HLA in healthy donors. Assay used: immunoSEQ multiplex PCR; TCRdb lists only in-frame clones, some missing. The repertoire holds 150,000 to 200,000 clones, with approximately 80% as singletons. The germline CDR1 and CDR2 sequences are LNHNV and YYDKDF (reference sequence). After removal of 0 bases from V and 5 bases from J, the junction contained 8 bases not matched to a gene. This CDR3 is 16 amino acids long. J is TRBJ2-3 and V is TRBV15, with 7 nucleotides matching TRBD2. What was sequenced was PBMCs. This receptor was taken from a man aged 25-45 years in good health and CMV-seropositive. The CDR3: CATSRDLGGAGDTQYF. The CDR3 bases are TGTGCCACCAGCAGAGATCTGGGAGGGGCTGGAGATACGCAGTATTTT.